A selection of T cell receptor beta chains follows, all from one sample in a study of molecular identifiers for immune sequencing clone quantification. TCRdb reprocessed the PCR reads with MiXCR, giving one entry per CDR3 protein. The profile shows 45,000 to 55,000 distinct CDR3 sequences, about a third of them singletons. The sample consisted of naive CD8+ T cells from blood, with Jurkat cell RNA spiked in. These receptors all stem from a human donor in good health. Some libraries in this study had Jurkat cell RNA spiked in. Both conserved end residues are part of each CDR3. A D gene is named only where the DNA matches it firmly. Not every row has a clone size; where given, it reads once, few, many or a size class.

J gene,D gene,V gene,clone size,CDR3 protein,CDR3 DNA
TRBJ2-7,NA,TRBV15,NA,CATSRASRYEQYF,TGTGCCACCAGCAGAGCCAGCAGATACGAGCAGTACTTC
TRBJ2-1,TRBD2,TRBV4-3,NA,CASSQELLAGGGEQFF,TGCGCCAGCAGCCAAGAGTTACTAGCGGGAGGGGGTGAGCAGTTCTTC
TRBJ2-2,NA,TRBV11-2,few,CASSPRDGGTGELFF,TGTGCCAGCAGCCCACGGGACGGGGGCACCGGGGAGCTGTTTTTT
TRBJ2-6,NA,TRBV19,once,CASSGDQPPGANVLTF,TGTGCCAGTAGCGGCGATCAACCACCTGGGGCCAACGTCCTGACTTTC
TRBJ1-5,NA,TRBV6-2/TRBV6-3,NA,CASCYAGQPQHF,TGTGCCAGCTGTTACGCCGGTCAGCCCCAGCATTTT
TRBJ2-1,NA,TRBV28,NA,CASSFLTTYNELFF,TGTGCCAGCAGTTTTTTGACAACCTACAATGAGCTGTTCTTC
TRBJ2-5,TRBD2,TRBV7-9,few,CASSLRLAGPGETQYF,TGTGCCAGCAGCCTACGACTAGCGGGGCCGGGGGAGACCCAGTACTTC
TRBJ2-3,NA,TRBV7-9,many,CASSLVSGISTDTQYF,TGTGCCAGCAGCTTAGTCAGCGGAATTAGCACAGATACGCAGTATTTT
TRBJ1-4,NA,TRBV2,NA,CASSEGLGAKTRHDEKLLF,TGTGCCAGCAGTGAGGGGTTGGGAGCAAAAACGCGACACGATGAAAAACTGTTATTT
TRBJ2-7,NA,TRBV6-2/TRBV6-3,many,CASSYRGLIYEQYF,TGTGCCAGCAGTTACCGAGGACTGATCTACGAGCAGTACTTC
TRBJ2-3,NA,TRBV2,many,CASSTDTQYF,TGTGCCAGCAGCACAGATACGCAGTATTTT
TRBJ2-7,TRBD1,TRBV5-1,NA,CAGSFRTGVEQYF,TGCGCCGGCAGCTTTAGGACAGGGGTCGAGCAGTACTTC
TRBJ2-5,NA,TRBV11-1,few,CASTRDGETQYF,TGTGCCAGCACCAGAGATGGAGAGACCCAGTACTTC
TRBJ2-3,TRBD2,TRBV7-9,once,CATQAPAGGRGGTDTQYF,TGTGCCACCCAGGCCCCCGCGGGAGGGCGAGGGGGCACAGATACGCAGTATTTC
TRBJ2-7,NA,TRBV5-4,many,CASSLVQGPYEQYF,TGTGCCAGCAGCTTGGTTCAGGGCCCCTACGAGCAGTACTTC
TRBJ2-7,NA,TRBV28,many,CASSLWGRAASSYEQYF,TGTGCCAGCAGTTTATGGGGCCGGGCAGCTAGCTCCTACGAGCAGTACTTC
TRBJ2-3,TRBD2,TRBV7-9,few,CASSPPAGDTDTQYF,TGTGCCAGCAGCCCCCCAGCGGGAGACACAGATACGCAGTATTTT
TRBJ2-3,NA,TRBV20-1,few,CSVADHSTDTQYF,TGCAGTGTGGCAGACCATAGCACAGATACGCAGTATTTT
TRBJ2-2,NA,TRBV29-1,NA,CSARGPGIGELFF,TGCAGCGCACGCGGACCGGGTATCGGGGAGCTGTTTTTT